The 22 T cell receptor beta chains given below trace back to one sample, sequenced in a study of ipilimumab plus nivolumab after autologous stem cell transplantation. Only in-frame clones appear in the TCRdb table, and some are missing; sequencing was by immunoSEQ multiplex PCR. The profile shows about 83,000 clones, 75% to 85% of them singletons. The material sequenced was PBMCs, taken in a trial of ipilimumab plus nivolumab as post-transplant consolidation. These receptors all stem from a male donor with diffuse large B-cell lymphoma.

V is TRBV7-9 and J is TRBJ2-7; D may be TRBD1 (5 bases). Germline V gene lookup returns CDR1 SEHNR and CDR2 FQNEAQ (reference sequence). V lost 2 bases and J 7 bases, leaving 12 bases between the germline ends. The length of the CDR3 is 13 residues. This CDR3 reads CASSLTGLKEQYF. CDR3 nucleotides: TGTGCCAGCAGCTTAACAGGTTTAAAAGAGCAGTACTTC.

The rearrangement joins TRBV5-1 to TRBJ1-2, with D unresolved. The V end was cut by 2 bases, the J end by 2 bases, with 10 bases between. The CDR3 has 14 residues. Germline V gives CDR1 SGHRS, CDR2 YFSETQ. Written as DNA, the CDR3 is TGCGCCAGCAGCTTATATGACCCGAACTATGGCTACACCTTC. It yields the protein CASSLYDPNYGYTF.

This chain links TRBV9 with TRBJ1-2, with a tentative D call TRBD1 (6 bases). The CDR3 length is 14 residues. Deletions cut 0 bases from V and 6 bases from J, with 12 bases between. In germline, CDR1 is SGDLS, CDR2 YYNGEE. CDR3 residues: CASSVGRAGDGYTF. DNA for the CDR3: TGTGCCAGCAGCGTAGGTCGGGCAGGGGATGGCTACACCTTC.

The rearrangement joins TRBV11-2 to TRBJ2-5, with TRBD2 matching over 7 bases. CDR3 length equals 16 residues. The germline V gene encodes CDR1 SGHAT and CDR2 FQNNGV. V gave up 1 base and J gave up 4 bases; unmatched junction bases: 9. CDR3 in amino acids: CASSLGGLAVGETQYF. CDR3 nucleotides: TGTGCCAGCAGCTTAGGTGGCCTAGCGGTCGGAGAGACCCAGTACTTC. The full variable domain, its missing parts supplied by reference TRBV11-2 and TRBJ2-5, is EAGVAQSPRYKIIEKRQSVAFWCNPISGHATLYWYQQILGQGPKLLIQFQNNGVVDDSQLPKDRFSAERLKGVDSTLKIQPAKLEDSAVYLCASSLGGLAVGETQYFGPGTRLLVL.

The gene calls are TRBV6-1 and TRBJ1-4; D is uncertain. The CDR3 runs 13 residues. The germline CDR1 and CDR2 sequences are MNHNS and SASEGT. Trimming cost V 4 bases and J 14 bases, with 17 bases left between them. The CDR3 loop is CASSASGIPNLFF. The CDR3 DNA follows: TGTGCCAGCAGTGCCTCCGGGATCCCGAATCTGTTTTTT.

J is TRBJ2-3 and V is TRBV5-6, with 7 bases that match TRBD2. Germline V CDR1 and CDR2: SGHDT, YYEEEE. The CDR3 runs 14 residues. V dropped 4 bases and J dropped 5; count of bases not matched to a gene: 7. In nucleotides, the CDR3 is TGTGCCAGCAGCGAGAAGGGCGGGGGAGATACGCAGTATTTT. This translates into CASSEKGGGDTQYF.

V and J are TRBV5-6 and TRBJ2-3, with 7 bases that match TRBD1. Germline CDR1 and CDR2: SGHDT and YYEEEE. CDR3 length equals 14 residues. V shed 4 bases, J shed 5 bases, and the junction held 7 bases outside the gene matches. CDR3 nucleotides: TGTGCCAGCAGCCCGACAGGGTTTGGAGATACGCAGTATTTT. Translation: CASSPTGFGDTQYF.

This clone was detected only once. This chain joins TRBV12-5 and TRBJ2-3; the match to TRBD2 covers 9 bases. J gave up 0 bases and V 3 bases, and 16 bases lay outside the gene matches. In germline, CDR1 is LGHNT, CDR2 FRNRAP. This CDR3 spans 20 amino acids. The CDR3 nucleotides read TGTGCTAGTGGTTTCTCGGCTAGTGCTCTAGCGGGGACCAGCACAGATACGCAGTATTTT. Residues: CASGFSASALAGTSTDTQYF.

V and J are TRBV4-3 and TRBJ1-3, with 8 nucleotides matching TRBD1. Trimming removed 3 bases from V and 3 bases from J; junction bases left unmatched: 7. The germline V gene encodes CDR1 LGHNA and CDR2 YSLEER. The CDR3 loop spans 16 amino acids. CDR3 loop: CASSHSDRGFGNTIYF. As DNA, the CDR3 is TGCGCCAGCAGCCACTCTGACAGGGGATTTGGAAACACCATATATTTT.

V and J are TRBV5-4 and TRBJ1-1; no definite D call. The V end was cut by 1 base, the J end by 8 bases, with 12 bases between. Looked up from germline, CDR1 is SGHNT and CDR2 is YYREEE (reference sequence). The CDR3 is 13 residues long. The CDR3 here is CASSLSGYKEAFF. The DNA of the CDR3 is TGTGCCAGCAGCTTGTCGGGCTACAAGGAAGCTTTCTTT.

This clone was observed once. The J gene is TRBJ1-5, the V gene TRBV6-1; 9 bases align to TRBD1. The CDR3 totals 13 residues. After removal of 7 bases from V and 5 bases from J, the junction contained 3 bases not matched to a gene. Germline CDR1 is MNHNS and CDR2 is SASEGT. The CDR3 spells CASTRTGDQPQHF. CDR3 sequence (DNA): TGTGCCAGCACCCGGACAGGGGATCAGCCCCAGCATTTT.

For this clone: The sample contains more than one DNA sequence encoding this CDR3. The rearrangement links TRBV5-6 to TRBJ1-2; 9 nucleotides line up with TRBD1. This CDR3 comprises 13 residues. The V gene end was trimmed by 0 bases and the J gene end by 6 bases; junction bases not matched to a gene: 0. CDR1 and CDR2 (germline): SGHDT, YYEEEE. This CDR3 reads CASSLDRGHGYTF. As DNA, the CDR3 is TGTGCCAGCAGCTTGGACAGGGGGCATGGCTACACCTTC.

The chain links TRBV6-1 to TRBJ2-1; no definite D call. The V gene's germline CDR1 is MNHNS and CDR2 SASEGT. The CDR3 consists of 15 residues. Trimming took off 8 bases at V and 3 bases at J, with 17 bases between the two ends. CDR3 sequence: CASRNGWSVYNEQFF. CDR3 in DNA: TGTGCCAGCCGGAATGGTTGGTCAGTCTACAATGAGCAGTTCTTC.

This clone was counted once. The chain is built from TRBV10-2 and TRBJ1-2; D is possibly TRBD1 (6 bases). CDR3 length equals 16 residues. V shed 0 bases and J shed 4 bases, with 15 bases lying between them. Germline CDR1 reads WSHSY; CDR2 reads SAAADI. DNA for the CDR3: TGCGCCAGCAGTGAGTCTAGCCCCACGGGGGCCTATGGCTACACCTTC. Translating it yields CASSESSPTGAYGYTF.

V gene TRBV27 combines with J gene TRBJ2-7; the D is unclear. V lost 4 bases and J 0 bases, leaving 13 bases between the germline ends. The CDR3 covers 15 residues. In germline, CDR1 is MNHEY, CDR2 SMNVEV (reference sequence). The DNA of the CDR3 is TGTGCCAGCAGTTACTCGACGGCAAGCTCCTACGAGCAGTACTTC. This translates into CASSYSTASSYEQYF.

The chain uses TRBV7-8 and TRBJ1-1, with a weak D call TRBD1 (6 bases). Trimming stripped 1 base from V and 2 bases from J, with 11 bases between. The CDR3 consists of 15 residues. Germline assignment: CDR1 SGHVS and CDR2 FQNEAQ. CDR3: CASSLEGHGNTEAFF. CDR3 in DNA: TGTGCCAGCAGCTTAGAGGGACACGGTAACACTGAAGCTTTCTTT.

The chain recombines TRBV6-6 with TRBJ2-7; 12 positions match TRBD1. Germline V lookup: CDR1 MNHNY, CDR2 SVGAGI (reference sequence). This CDR3 contains 15 residues. V shed 5 bases and J 5 bases; nucleotides not matched to a gene: 7. The CDR3 nucleotides are TGTGCCAGCAGTCAACCGGGACAGGGGGCCCACGAGCAGTACTTC. This sequence encodes CASSQPGQGAHEQYF.

The chain employs TRBV5-1 and TRBJ2-7, with TRBD1 matching over 7 bases. Germline trimming cut 4 bases from V and 3 bases from J; bases unmatched to any gene: 10. The length of the CDR3 is 15 residues. Germline CDR1 reads SGHRS; CDR2 reads YFSETQ. CDR3 sequence: CASSTTGQAGYEQYF. The CDR3 nucleotides are TGCGCCAGCAGCACCACCGGACAGGCAGGCTACGAGCAGTACTTC. The complete variable domain, with remaining parts taken from reference TRBV5-1 and TRBJ2-7, reads KAGVTQTPRYLIKTRGQQVTLSCSPISGHRSVSWYQQTPGQGLQFLFEYFSETQRNKGNFPGRFSGRQFSNSRSEMNVSTLELGDSALYLCASSTTGQAGYEQYFGPGTRLTVT.

The chain joins TRBV6-1 to TRBJ1-1; 7 bases agree with TRBD1. The CDR3 is 15 residues long. The ends lost 10 bases at V and 0 bases at J; junction bases unmatched: 11. CDR1 and CDR2 from the germline V gene are MNHNS and SASEGT. CDR3 sequence reads: CAISLSGTVNTEAFF. CDR3 coding DNA: TGTGCCATATCCCTATCCGGGACAGTGAACACTGAAGCTTTCTTT.

V gene TRBV7-8 combines with J gene TRBJ2-2, with D perhaps TRBD1 or TRBD2 (5 bases each). CDR1 is SGHVS, CDR2 FQNEAQ, per germline. Trimming cost V 5 bases and J 9 bases, with 16 bases left between them. The CDR3 totals 14 residues. The CDR3 region has the DNA TGTGCCAGCAGCCCCGGGACGTTCGGCTGGGAGCTGTTTTTT. The encoded protein is CASSPGTFGWELFF.

J is TRBJ1-4 and V is TRBV19; D not certain. Germline V lookup: CDR1 LNHDA, CDR2 SQIVND (reference sequence). V lost 4 bases to trimming and J lost 6 bases, with 12 bases between them. This CDR3 region has 14 residues. CDR3 sequence reads: CASSTRERDEKLFF. For the CDR3, the DNA is TGTGCCAGTAGTACTCGGGAACGGGATGAAAAACTGTTTTTT.

This clone has a single count. This chain links TRBV5-8 with TRBJ1-1; D not certain. Germline V gives CDR1 SGHTS, CDR2 YDEGEE. The CDR3 totals 10 residues. V shed 6 bases and J shed 11 bases, with 11 bases lying between them. CDR3 sequence (DNA): TGTGCCAGCAAGCGGAGAGGGGCTTTCTTT. Amino acids: CASKRRGAFF.